This TCR beta chain was sequenced for a study of graft-versus-host responses after intestinal transplantation. The CDR3 spans 14 residues. Germline CDR1 MNHEY, CDR2 SVGAGI. Trimming stripped 7 bases from V and 3 bases from J, with 15 bases between. This clone has just one count. Sequenced by immunoSEQ multiplex PCR; TCRdb stores in-frame clones only, minus some. The sample holds some 46,000 clones; less than 95% are singletons and the top ten take around 1.5%. This sequence joins TRBV6-5 and TRBJ1-1; D gene uncertain. Material: PBMCs, obtained approximately 360 days after intestinal transplant. The sequence derives from a human patient who received an intestinal transplant, so some T cells may come from the graft donor. In DNA form, the CDR3 reads TGTGCCAGCAATCTTCGTGGGAGACACACTGAAGCTTTCTTT. Encoded protein: CASNLRGRHTEAFF.